The rows below give T cell receptor beta chains drawn from one sample of a study of blood T cell repertoires in COVID-19. Data came from immunoSEQ multiplex PCR; TCRdb stores just in-frame clones and leaves some out. This table holds fewer than 70,000 clones, about 85% found once. What was sequenced was peripheral blood. The source is a man aged 80 or over with acute or convalescent COVID-19. Both conserved end residues are part of each CDR3. The order of the fields is V gene, clone size, D gene, J gene, CDR3 protein, CDR3 DNA. The D gene is left open where the match is weak. Clone size is stated in some rows and not others, as once, few, many or a class when expanded.

>TRBV11-2|.|TRBD2|TRBJ2-7
CASSSAGGRQYF
TGTGCCAGCAGCTCTGCGGGGGGGAGGCAGTACTTC
>TRBV24-1|once|.|TRBJ1-5
CATSGEEHNQPQHF
TGTGCCACCAGTGGGGAGGAACACAATCAGCCCCAGCATTTT
>TRBV9|.|TRBD1|TRBJ1-3
CASSPRGQSMDTIYF
TGTGCCAGCAGCCCACGGGGACAGTCGATGGACACCATATATTTT
>TRBV7-8|.|TRBD1|TRBJ1-4
CASSRDRGREKLFF
TGTGCCAGCAGCCGAGACAGGGGGCGTGAAAAACTGTTTTTT
>TRBV12-5|.|.|TRBJ1-5
CASGVTGAGPQHF
TGTGCTAGTGGCGTCACGGGCGCGGGGCCCCAGCATTTT
>TRBV6-5|few|.|TRBJ2-2
CASSYSRRSNTGELFF
TGTGCCAGCAGTTACTCGCGCCGATCGAACACCGGGGAGCTGTTTTTT
>TRBV6-5|.|TRBD1|TRBJ1-2
CASQGQGDFYGYTF
TGTGCCAGCCAGGGACAGGGGGACTTCTATGGCTACACCTTC
>TRBV7-2|.|.|TRBJ1-2
CASSFDTGLDGYTF
TGTGCCAGCAGCTTTGATACAGGGCTCGATGGCTACACCTTC
>TRBV18|.|TRBD1|TRBJ1-2
CASSPPNRGPGGYTF
TGTGCCAGCTCACCACCGAACAGGGGGCCAGGTGGCTACACCTTC
>TRBV6-1|.|TRBD1|TRBJ2-7
CASSEARGGGEQYF
TGTGCCAGCAGTGAAGCGAGAGGGGGCGGCGAGCAGTACTTC
>TRBV10-3|.|TRBD2|TRBJ2-1
CAISHVTSFYNEQFF
TGTGCCATCAGTCATGTGACTAGCTTCTACAATGAGCAGTTCTTC
>TRBV5-1|.|TRBD2|TRBJ2-3
CASSLGTSGGDTQYF
TGCGCCAGCAGCCTGGGGACTAGCGGGGGGGATACGCAGTATTTT
>TRBV7-9|.|TRBD2|TRBJ2-3
CASSLAVGAGVSDTQYF
TGTGCCAGCAGCTTAGCGGTCGGGGCGGGAGTGTCCGATACGCAGTATTTT
>TRBV6-2/TRBV6-3|.|TRBD1|TRBJ2-7
CASSNRDRGPGEQYF
TGTGCCAGCAGCAACCGGGACAGGGGTCCCGGGGAGCAGTACTTC
>TRBV5-1|.|TRBD1|TRBJ2-5
CASSPGQEQETQYF
TGCGCCAGCAGCCCCGGACAGGAGCAAGAGACCCAGTACTTC
>TRBV5-8|.|.|TRBJ1-3
CASSSDRIPGNTIYF
TGTGCCAGCAGCTCTGACAGAATTCCTGGAAACACCATATATTTT
>TRBV24-1|.|TRBD1|TRBJ2-7
CATSDNGQGKQYF
TGTGCCACCAGTGATAACGGACAGGGTAAGCAGTACTTC
>TRBV28|.|.|TRBJ2-7
CASSTGLGEQYF
TGTGCCAGTTCAACAGGGCTAGGCGAGCAGTACTTC
>TRBV28|once|TRBD2|TRBJ2-5
CASSLGGSQETQYF
TGTGCCAGCAGTCTCGGGGGGTCCCAAGAGACCCAGTACTTC
>TRBV6-5|.|.|TRBJ2-7
CASSLQGSEQYF
TGTGCCAGCAGTTTACAGGGTAGCGAGCAGTACTTC
>TRBV6-5|.|.|TRBJ1-4
CASANRASNEKLFF
TGTGCCAGCGCTAACAGGGCTTCTAATGAAAAACTGTTTTTT
>TRBV24-1|.|.|TRBJ1-2
CATAAGQDYGYTF
TGTGCCACCGCAGCGGGACAAGACTATGGCTACACCTTC
>TRBV19|.|.|TRBJ2-1
CASSPRRGSNEQFF
TGTGCCAGTAGTCCAAGGAGGGGAAGCAATGAGCAGTTCTTC
>TRBV24-1|.|TRBD2|TRBJ2-5
CATSDFGTSGLKETQYF
TGTGCCACCAGTGATTTCGGGACTAGCGGGCTTAAAGAGACCCAGTACTTC
>TRBV11-2|.|TRBD1|TRBJ1-2
CASSPRTGGGGYTF
TGTGCCAGCAGCCCTCGGACAGGGGGGGGTGGCTACACCTTC
>TRBV9|.|TRBD2|TRBJ2-1
CASSVDGGRTFF
TGTGCCAGCAGCGTAGATGGCGGGAGGACGTTCTTC
>TRBV30|.|TRBD1|TRBJ2-7
CAWSVKGGQGYEQYF
TGTGCCTGGAGTGTAAAAGGGGGACAGGGCTACGAGCAGTACTTC